Following are 10 T cell receptor beta chains from one sample sequenced in a study of T cells after yellow fever vaccination. Using its own MiXCR run on the 5' RACE reads, TCRdb lists one record per CDR3 protein. There are some 350,000 distinct CDR3 sequences in the sample; over 3.5% occur only once, and approximately 23% lies in the top ten. This specimen was PBMCs, taken 5 days after the yellow fever booster vaccination. All receptors derive from a man aged 18-30 years who received the YFV17D yellow fever vaccine.

The table lists this clonotype with a few counts. The chain recombines TRBV7-2 with TRBJ1-5, with D tentatively TRBD1 (5 bases). V lost 5 bases to trimming and J lost 3 bases, with 14 bases between them. The germline gives CDR1 SGHTA, CDR2 FQGNSA. The CDR3 loop spans 15 amino acids. The CDR3 DNA reads as TGTGCCAGCAGCCGCGGCTGGGGGGACAATCAGCCCCAGCATTTT. This codes for CASSRGWGDNQPQHF.

This clonotype was recorded at least ten times. J is TRBJ2-7 and V is TRBV20-1; no reliable D call. The V gene lost 0 bases and the J gene lost 2 bases, with 14 bases spanning the gap. Germline CDR1 and CDR2: DFQATT and SNEGSKA (reference sequence). CDR3 length: 15 amino acids. The chain's CDR3 is CSARDIKGPTYEQYF. For the CDR3, the DNA is TGCAGTGCTAGAGATATCAAAGGCCCCACCTACGAGCAGTACTTC.

The chain links TRBV5-4 to TRBJ1-1; D may be TRBD1 (5 bases). V lost 4 bases and J lost 3, with 13 bases in between. Germline V gene lookup returns CDR1 SGHNT and CDR2 YYREEE (reference sequence). This CDR3 is 14 amino acids long. The CDR3 here is CASSPTGGYTEAFF. CDR3 DNA: TGTGCCAGCAGCCCCACCGGGGGGTACACTGAAGCTTTCTTT.

This clonotype was observed at least ten times. This chain joins TRBV5-1 and TRBJ2-7, with 7 bases that match TRBD1. Germline CDR1 and CDR2: SGHRS and YFSETQ. J lost 6 bases, V lost 0 bases, and 12 bases had no gene match. CDR3 length: 16 amino acids. The CDR3 spells CASSLAGTFGQAEQYF. CDR3 coding DNA: TGCGCCAGCAGCTTGGCCGGAACCTTTGGACAGGCCGAGCAGTACTTC. Full variable domain (missing parts from reference TRBV5-1 and TRBJ2-7): KAGVTQTPRYLIKTRGQQVTLSCSPISGHRSVSWYQQTPGQGLQFLFEYFSETQRNKGNFPGRFSGRQFSNSRSEMNVSTLELGDSALYLCASSLAGTFGQAEQYFGPGTRLTVT.

This clonotype was detected only a few times. The V and J genes are TRBV5-1 and TRBJ2-6, with D maybe TRBD2 (6 bases). The CDR3 has 20 residues. Germline V gene sequence: CDR1 SGHRS, CDR2 YFSETQ. Trimming removed 0 bases at V and 1 base at J, with 20 bases between. In DNA, the CDR3 is TGCGCCAGCAGCTTGGCTTTAGTGCGGGACGGGATGTCTGGGGCCAACGTCCTGACTTTC. It specifies CASSLALVRDGMSGANVLTF.

This clonotype showed up just once. V usage is TRBV12-3 or TRBV12-4 and J usage is TRBJ2-3; the D is unclear. Trimming removed 3 bases at V and 0 bases at J, with 7 bases between. CDR3 length: 14 residues. The chain's CDR3 is CASSFTTSTDTQYF. CDR3 in DNA: TGTGCCAGCAGTTTTACCACTAGCACAGATACGCAGTATTTT.

This clonotype was counted many times. The chain employs TRBV6-6 and TRBJ1-2; D not resolved. Trimming pared 5 bases from V and 0 bases from J, leaving 13 bases between. The CDR3 totals 15 residues. CDR1 is MNHNY, CDR2 SVGAGI, per germline (reference sequence). The CDR3: CASSDRVRTNYGYTF. The CDR3 DNA reads as TGTGCCAGCAGTGATAGGGTTCGGACTAACTATGGCTACACCTTC.

The chain has TRBV4-2 and TRBJ2-3; 8 positions match TRBD2. The CDR3 consists of 16 residues. V lost 3 bases and J lost 2; bases outside the gene matches: 7. Germline CDR1 LGHNA, CDR2 YNFKEQ. The CDR3 sequence: CASSQPTGGFTDTQYF. CDR3 nucleotide sequence: TGTGCCAGCAGCCAGCCCACGGGGGGGTTCACAGATACGCAGTATTTT.

The chain is built from TRBV6-5 and TRBJ1-2; weak D call: TRBD1 (5 bases). The germline gives CDR1 MNHEY, CDR2 SVGAGI. The CDR3 loop spans 13 amino acids. Trimming cost V 6 bases and J 4 bases, with 12 bases left between them. CDR3 DNA: TGTGCCAGCAGCCGAGGGGTCATCTATGGCTACACCTTC. It yields the protein CASSRGVIYGYTF.

The gene calls are TRBV19 and TRBJ1-5; the match to TRBD1 covers 8 bases. Per germline, CDR1 LNHDA and CDR2 SQIVND (reference sequence). The V gene end was trimmed by 3 bases and the J gene end by 5 bases; junction bases not matched to a gene: 3. This CDR3 contains 14 residues. CDR3: CASSIRGLDQPQHF. CDR3 nucleotides: TGTGCCAGTAGTATCAGGGGGCTTGATCAGCCCCAGCATTTT.